The clone carrying this TCR beta chain came up once. Its specificity is not known. This may come from a read error, since a much larger clone is one base off. The CDR3 end shows no conserved phenylalanine or tryptophan, and so a read error is likely. The CDR3 sequence is 11 residues long. The V gene lost 3 bases and the J gene lost 8 bases, with 10 bases spanning the gap. Germline V lookup: CDR1 DFQATT, CDR2 SNEGSKA (reference sequence). The data originate from a study of tumor and adjacent non-tumor tissue in lung cancer. Whole-study context: The cohort had around eleven adenocarcinoma, 2 squamous cell and 1 small cell patients. On average, productive TCRbeta reads reached some 4.4 million per sample.

RNA was extracted from bulk tissue without any cell sorting. Study findings and constraints: Top 100 clones took a larger repertoire share in normal lung. Compared with tumor, normal lung showed significantly lower TCR diversity.

The library came from three nested PCR rounds adapted from ARM-PCR protocols. TCRdb redid the calling of the multiplex PCR reads with MiXCR, one entry per CDR3 protein. The sample holds over 100,000 distinct CDR3 sequences, roughly 73% seen once. The sequenced sample was lung tumor tissue. The TCR comes from a woman aged 60-70 years with non-small cell lung cancer. V is TRBV20-1 and J is TRBJ1-1; no firm D call. The CDR3 sequence is CSASEREEAFI. The CDR3, as DNA: TGCAGTGCTAGTGAGAGGGAAGAAGCTTTCATT.